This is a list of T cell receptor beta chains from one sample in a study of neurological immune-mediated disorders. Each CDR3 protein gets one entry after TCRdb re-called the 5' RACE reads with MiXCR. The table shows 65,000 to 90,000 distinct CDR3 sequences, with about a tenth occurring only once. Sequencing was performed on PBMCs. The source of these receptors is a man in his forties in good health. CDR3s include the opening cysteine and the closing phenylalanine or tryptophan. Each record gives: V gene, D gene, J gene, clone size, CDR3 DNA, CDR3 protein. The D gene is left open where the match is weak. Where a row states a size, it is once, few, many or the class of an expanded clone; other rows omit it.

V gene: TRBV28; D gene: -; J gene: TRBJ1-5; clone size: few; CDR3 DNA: TGTGCCAGCAGTTTATTAGAGCCCCCTCAGCCCCAGCATTTT; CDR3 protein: CASSLLEPPQPQHF
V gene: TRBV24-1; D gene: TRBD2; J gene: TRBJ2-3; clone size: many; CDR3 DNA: TGTGCCACCAGTGGGACTAGCGATCGCACAGATACGCAGTATTTT; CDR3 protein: CATSGTSDRTDTQYF
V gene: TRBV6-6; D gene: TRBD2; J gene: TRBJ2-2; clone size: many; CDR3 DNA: TGTGCCAGCAGTTTAGCGGGGCCCGGGGAGCTGTTTTTT; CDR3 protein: CASSLAGPGELFF
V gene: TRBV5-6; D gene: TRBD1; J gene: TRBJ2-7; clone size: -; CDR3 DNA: TGTGCCAGCAGCTTGGGGTTGTCAGACAGGGGGGACGAGCAGTACTTC; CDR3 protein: CASSLGLSDRGDEQYF
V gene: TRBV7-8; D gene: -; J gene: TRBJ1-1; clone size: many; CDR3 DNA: TGTGCCAGCAGCTTCGGCCGTGAAGCTTTCTTT; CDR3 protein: CASSFGREAFF
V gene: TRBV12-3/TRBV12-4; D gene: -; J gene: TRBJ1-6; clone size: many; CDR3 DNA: TGTGCCAGCAGCCTGGGAGGACCTCGGGTCCTCCACTTT; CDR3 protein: CASSLGGPRVLHF
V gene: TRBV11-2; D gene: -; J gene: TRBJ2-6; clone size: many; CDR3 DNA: TGTGCCAGCAGCTTAACGTGGACGGATTTAGGAGGGGCCAACGTCCTGACTTTC; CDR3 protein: CASSLTWTDLGGANVLTF
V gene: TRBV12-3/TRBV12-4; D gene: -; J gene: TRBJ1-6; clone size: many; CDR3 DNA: TGTGCCAGCAGTCCCTTTTTCGGGGGAGGTTCACCCCTCCACTTT; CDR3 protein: CASSPFFGGGSPLHF
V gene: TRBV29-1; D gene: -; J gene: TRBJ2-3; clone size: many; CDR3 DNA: TGCAGCGTTGAAGGGGGGGCTGGAGATACGCAGTATTTT; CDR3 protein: CSVEGGAGDTQYF
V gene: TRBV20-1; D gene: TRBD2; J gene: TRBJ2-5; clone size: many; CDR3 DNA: TGCAGTGCTGGGGGCGGGGGGACCTCCTACCCCCAGACCCAGTACTTC; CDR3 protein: CSAGGGGTSYPQTQYF
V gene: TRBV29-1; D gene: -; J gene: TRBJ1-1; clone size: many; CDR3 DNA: TGCAGCGTTGAAGGGTTAACAAGGGACACTGAAGCTTTCTTT; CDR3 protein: CSVEGLTRDTEAFF
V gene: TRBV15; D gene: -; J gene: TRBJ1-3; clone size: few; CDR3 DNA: TGTGCCACCAGCACAGGGTCGGATCCTGGAAACACCATATATTTT; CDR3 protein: CATSTGSDPGNTIYF
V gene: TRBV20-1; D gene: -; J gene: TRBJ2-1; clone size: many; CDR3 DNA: TGCAGTGCCAAGAGTCGGAAGGGGGTTGAGCAGTTCTTC; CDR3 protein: CSAKSRKGVEQFF
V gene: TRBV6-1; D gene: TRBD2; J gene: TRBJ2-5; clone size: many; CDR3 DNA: TGTGCCAGCAGTGAAGGGATAGCGGGGGGGCAGGAGACCCAGTACTTC; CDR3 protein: CASSEGIAGGQETQYF
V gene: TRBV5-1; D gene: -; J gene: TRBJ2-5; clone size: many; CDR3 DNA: TGCGCCAGCAGCGTATCTAGCGATGAGACCCAGTACTTC; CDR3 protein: CASSVSSDETQYF
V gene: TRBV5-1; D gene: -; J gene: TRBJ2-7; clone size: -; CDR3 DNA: TGCGCCAGCGGATCCGACAGCTACGAGCAGTACTTC; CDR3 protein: CASGSDSYEQYF
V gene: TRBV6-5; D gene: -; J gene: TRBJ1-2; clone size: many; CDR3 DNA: TGTGCCAGCAGCGGACCCCAGAAATATGGCTACACCTTC; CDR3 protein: CASSGPQKYGYTF
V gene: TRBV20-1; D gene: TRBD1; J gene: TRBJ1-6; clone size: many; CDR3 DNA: TGCAGTGCTAGAGGGGACAGGGGAATTAATTCACCCCTCCACTTT; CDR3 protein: CSARGDRGINSPLHF
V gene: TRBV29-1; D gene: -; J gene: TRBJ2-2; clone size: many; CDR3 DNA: TGCAGCGTGGCAAAAGAACATACCGGGGAGCTGTTTTTT; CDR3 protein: CSVAKEHTGELFF
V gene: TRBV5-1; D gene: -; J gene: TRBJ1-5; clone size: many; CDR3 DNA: TGCGCCAGCAGCCTCGGGCCCAGTCAGCCCCAGCATTTT; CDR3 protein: CASSLGPSQPQHF
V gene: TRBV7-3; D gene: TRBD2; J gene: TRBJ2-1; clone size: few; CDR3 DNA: TGTGCCAGCAGCTTATTGGGACTAGCGGGAGAGGGTGAGCAGTTCTTC; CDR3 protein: CASSLLGLAGEGEQFF
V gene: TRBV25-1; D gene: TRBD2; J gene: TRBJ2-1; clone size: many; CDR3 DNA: TGTGCCAGTGGACTAGCGGGGGGTAGGGGGAATGAGCAGTTCTTC; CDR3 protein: CASGLAGGRGNEQFF
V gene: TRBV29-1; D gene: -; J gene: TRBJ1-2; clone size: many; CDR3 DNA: TGCAGCGCTTACAGCTTTAACTATGGCTACACCTTC; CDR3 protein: CSAYSFNYGYTF
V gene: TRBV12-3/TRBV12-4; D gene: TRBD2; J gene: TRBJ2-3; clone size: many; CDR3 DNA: TGTGCCAGCAACCCAGGGACTAGCTACACAGATACGCAGTATTTT; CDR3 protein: CASNPGTSYTDTQYF
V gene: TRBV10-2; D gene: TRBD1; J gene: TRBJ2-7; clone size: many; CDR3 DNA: TGCGCCAGCAGTGAAGAACAGGGGGCGGGATACGAGCAGTACTTC; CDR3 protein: CASSEEQGAGYEQYF
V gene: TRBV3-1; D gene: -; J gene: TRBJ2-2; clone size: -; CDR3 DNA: TGTGCCAGCAGCCTCACCGTGGAGCTGTTTTTT; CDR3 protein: CASSLTVELFF
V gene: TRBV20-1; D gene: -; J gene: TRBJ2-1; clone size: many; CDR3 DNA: TGCAGTGCTAGAGATGACGGGGGGCCAGTGGGCAATGAGCAGTTCTTC; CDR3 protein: CSARDDGGPVGNEQFF
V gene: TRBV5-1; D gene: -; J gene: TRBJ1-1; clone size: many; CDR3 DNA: TGCGCCAGCAGCTTCGATAGGAACAGGGCGCCGAACACTGAAGCTTTCTTT; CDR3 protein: CASSFDRNRAPNTEAFF
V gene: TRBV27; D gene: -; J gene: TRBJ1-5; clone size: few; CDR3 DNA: TGTGCCAGCAGGAGTCACTTTTTGAGCAATCAGCCCCAGCATTTT; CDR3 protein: CASRSHFLSNQPQHF
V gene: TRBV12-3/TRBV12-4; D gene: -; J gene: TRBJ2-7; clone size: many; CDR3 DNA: TGTGCCAGCAGCCCCCTAAGGGCTTACGAGCAGTACTTC; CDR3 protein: CASSPLRAYEQYF
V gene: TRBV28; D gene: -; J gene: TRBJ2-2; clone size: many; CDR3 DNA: TGTGCCAGCAGTTCGAGCCGGGGTCACCAGGCCGGGGAGCTGTTTTTT; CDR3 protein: CASSSSRGHQAGELFF
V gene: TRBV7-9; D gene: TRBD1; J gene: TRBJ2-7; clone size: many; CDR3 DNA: TGTGCCAGCAGCTTAGTCCGGGACAGGCCGAGGAACGAGCAGTACTTC; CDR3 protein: CASSLVRDRPRNEQYF
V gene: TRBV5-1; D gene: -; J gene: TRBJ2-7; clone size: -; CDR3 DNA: TGCGCCAGCAATCCCGGGGGAAGCTGGGACGAGCAGTACTTC; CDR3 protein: CASNPGGSWDEQYF
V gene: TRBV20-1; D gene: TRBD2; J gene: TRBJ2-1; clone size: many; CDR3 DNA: TGCAGTGCTAGAGAGGGACTAGCGGCCTCCTACAATGAGCAGTTCTTC; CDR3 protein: CSAREGLAASYNEQFF
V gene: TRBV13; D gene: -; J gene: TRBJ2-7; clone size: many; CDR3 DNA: TGTGCCAGCAGCTTACAGGCAGGTGACGAGCAGTACTTC; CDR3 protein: CASSLQAGDEQYF
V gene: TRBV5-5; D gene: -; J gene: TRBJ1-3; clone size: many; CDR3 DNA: TGTGCCAGCAGTCGACAGATCAGCTCTGGAAACACCATATATTTT; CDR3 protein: CASSRQISSGNTIYF